This TCR beta chain derives from a study of T cell responses to AZD1222 COVID-19 vaccine. The CDR3 loop spans 14 amino acids. The germline CDR1 and CDR2 sequences are GTSNPN and SVGIG (reference sequence). V was trimmed by 3 bases and J by 4 bases, leaving 10 bases between them. Sequencing used immunoSEQ multiplex PCR; TCRdb keeps in-frame clones, though not all of them. The sample gives fewer than 120,000 clones, 94% of which show up once; about 3.1% is in the top ten. This specimen consisted of peripheral blood, obtained 28 days after the second AZD1222 dose. The chain couples TRBV30 to TRBJ2-6; no definite D call. The TCR comes from an adult who received the AZD1222 COVID-19 vaccine. DNA for the CDR3: TGTGCCTGGAGCCCGACTCTCGGGGCCAACGTCCTGACTTTC. It translates to CAWSPTLGANVLTF.